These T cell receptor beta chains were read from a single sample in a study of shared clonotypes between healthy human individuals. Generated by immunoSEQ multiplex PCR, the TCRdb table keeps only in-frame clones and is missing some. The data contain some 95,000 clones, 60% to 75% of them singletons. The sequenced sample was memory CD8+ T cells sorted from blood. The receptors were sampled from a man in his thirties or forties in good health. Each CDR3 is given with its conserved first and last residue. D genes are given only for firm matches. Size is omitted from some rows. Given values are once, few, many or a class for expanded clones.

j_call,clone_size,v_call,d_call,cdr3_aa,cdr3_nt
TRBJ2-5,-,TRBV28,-,CASRGQLYQETQYF,TGTGCCAGCAGAGGACAGTTGTACCAAGAGACCCAGTACTTC
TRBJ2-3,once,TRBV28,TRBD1,CASNMGQGSTDTQYF,TGTGCCAGCAATATGGGACAGGGTAGCACAGATACGCAGTATTTT
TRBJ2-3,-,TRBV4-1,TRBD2,CASSEGIGLAGTDTQYF,TGCGCCAGCAGCGAAGGAATTGGACTAGCAGGGACAGATACGCAGTATTTT
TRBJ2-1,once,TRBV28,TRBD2,CASSLTAGTRSNEQFF,TGTGCCAGCAGTTTAACAGCGGGAACCAGATCTAATGAGCAGTTCTTC
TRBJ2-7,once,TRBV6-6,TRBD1,CASSLPGQGAAYEQYF,TGTGCCAGCAGTCTCCCGGGACAGGGGGCGGCCTACGAGCAGTACTTC
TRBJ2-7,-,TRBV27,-,CASSLKGGASPYEQYF,TGTGCCAGCAGTTTAAAAGGGGGGGCGTCTCCCTACGAGCAGTACTTC
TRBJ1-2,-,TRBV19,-,CASSIDLWKVDGYTF,TGTGCCAGTAGTATAGATCTATGGAAGGTAGATGGCTACACCTTC
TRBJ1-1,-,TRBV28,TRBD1,CASSYRDRGLKSEAFF,TGTGCCAGCAGCTACCGGGACAGGGGGCTAAAGTCTGAAGCTTTCTTT
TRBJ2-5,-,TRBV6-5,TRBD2,CASSYATSGAQETQYF,TGTGCCAGCAGTTACGCGACTAGCGGAGCTCAAGAGACCCAGTACTTC
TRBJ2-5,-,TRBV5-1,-,CASSLWRTEETQYF,TGCGCCAGCAGCTTGTGGCGGACGGAAGAGACCCAGTACTTC
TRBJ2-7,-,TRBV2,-,CATETGGKTYEQYF,TGTGCCACCGAGACAGGTGGAAAAACCTACGAGCAGTACTTC
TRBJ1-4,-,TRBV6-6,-,CASSYMREKLFF,TGTGCCAGCAGTTACATGAGAGAAAAACTGTTTTTT
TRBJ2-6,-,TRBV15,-,CATSREGGTGANVLTF,TGTGCCACCAGCAGAGAAGGGGGGACCGGGGCCAACGTCCTGACTTTC
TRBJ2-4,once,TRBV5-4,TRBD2,CASSQGLAGAKNIQYF,TGTGCCAGCAGCCAAGGACTAGCGGGAGCCAAAAACATTCAGTACTTC
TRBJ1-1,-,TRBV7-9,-,CASSLGNGRSTEAFF,TGTGCCAGCAGCTTAGGGAATGGGCGGTCCACTGAAGCTTTCTTT
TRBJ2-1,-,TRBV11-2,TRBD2,CASSPGLAGVEQFF,TGTGCCAGCAGCCCTGGACTAGCGGGAGTCGAGCAGTTCTTC
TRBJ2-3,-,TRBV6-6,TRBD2,CASAGPSGRPDTQYF,TGCGCCAGCGCGGGCCCAAGCGGGAGGCCAGATACGCAGTATTTT
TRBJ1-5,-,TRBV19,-,CASSLHGLPLLSNQPQHF,TGTGCCAGTAGTCTGCATGGGCTGCCTCTTCTTAGCAATCAGCCCCAGCATTTT
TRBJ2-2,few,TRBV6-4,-,CASSGTNTGELFF,TGTGCCAGCAGTGGGACTAACACCGGGGAGCTGTTTTTT
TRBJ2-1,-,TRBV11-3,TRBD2,CASSMTSGTYNEQFF,TGTGCCAGCAGCATGACTAGCGGGACTTACAATGAGCAGTTCTTC
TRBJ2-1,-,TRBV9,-,CASSVGNAYNEQFF,TGTGCCAGCAGCGTAGGGAATGCCTACAATGAGCAGTTCTTC
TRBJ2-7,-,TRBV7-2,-,CASSIGPTYEQYF,TGTGCCAGCAGCATCGGGCCGACCTACGAGCAGTACTTC
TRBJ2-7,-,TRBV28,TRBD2,CASSLAGTSGSYEQYF,TGTGCCAGCAGTTTAGCCGGGACTAGCGGCTCTTACGAGCAGTACTTC
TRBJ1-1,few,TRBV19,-,CASNYHRQEAFF,TGTGCCAGCAATTACCATCGCCAAGAAGCTTTCTTT
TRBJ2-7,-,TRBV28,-,CASSFLTYEQYF,TGTGCCAGCAGTTTCCTCACCTACGAGCAGTACTTC
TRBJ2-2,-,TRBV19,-,CASSISRDPANTGELFF,TGTGCCAGTAGTATTTCCCGGGACCCAGCGAACACCGGGGAGCTGTTTTTT
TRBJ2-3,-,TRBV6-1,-,CASSEIWGAGHTDTQYF,TGTGCCAGCAGTGAAATTTGGGGGGCCGGACACACAGATACGCAGTATTTT
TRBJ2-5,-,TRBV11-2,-,CASSLVLSDSTGGTQYF,TGTGCCAGCAGCTTAGTCCTCTCGGACTCTACCGGCGGGACCCAGTACTTC
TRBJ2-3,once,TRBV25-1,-,CASSSPDTQYF,TGTGCCAGCTCCAGCCCAGATACGCAGTATTTT
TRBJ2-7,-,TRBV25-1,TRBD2,CAASGGSIYEQYF,TGTGCCGCCTCGGGGGGGTCAATCTACGAGCAGTACTTC
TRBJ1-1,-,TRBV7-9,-,CASSFETSNTEAFF,TGTGCCAGCAGCTTTGAGACCTCGAACACTGAAGCTTTCTTT
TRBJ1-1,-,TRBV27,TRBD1,CASSLTTGAANTEAFF,TGTGCCAGCAGTTTAACGACAGGGGCGGCGAACACTGAAGCTTTCTTT